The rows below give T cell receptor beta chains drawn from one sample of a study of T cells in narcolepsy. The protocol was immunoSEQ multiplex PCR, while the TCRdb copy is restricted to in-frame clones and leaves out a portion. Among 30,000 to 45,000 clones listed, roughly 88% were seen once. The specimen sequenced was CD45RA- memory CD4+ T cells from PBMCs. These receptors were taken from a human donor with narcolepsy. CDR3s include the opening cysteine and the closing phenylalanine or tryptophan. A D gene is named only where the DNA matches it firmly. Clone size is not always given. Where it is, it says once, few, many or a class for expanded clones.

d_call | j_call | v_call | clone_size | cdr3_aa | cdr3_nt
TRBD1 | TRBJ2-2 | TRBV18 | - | CASSPGTGGPARELFF | TGTGCCAGCTCACCGGGGACAGGGGGCCCAGCCCGGGAGCTGTTTTTT
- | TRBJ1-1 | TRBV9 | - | CASSGGTPNTEAFF | TGTGCCAGCAGCGGAGGGACACCTAACACTGAAGCTTTCTTT
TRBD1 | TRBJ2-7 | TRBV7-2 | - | CASSPRGYRGTFSYEQYF | TGTGCCAGCAGCCCTAGAGGCTACAGGGGGACTTTCTCCTACGAGCAGTACTTC
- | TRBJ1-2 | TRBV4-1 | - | CASSQDRKQNYGYTF | TGCGCCAGCAGCCAAGATAGGAAACAGAACTATGGCTACACCTTC
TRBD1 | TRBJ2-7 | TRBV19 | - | CASSITGQGAVEQYF | TGTGCCAGTAGTATAACGGGGCAGGGGGCCGTCGAGCAGTACTTC
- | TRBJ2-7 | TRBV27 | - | CASAPGWGTYEQYF | TGTGCCAGCGCCCCGGGTTGGGGGACCTACGAGCAGTACTTC
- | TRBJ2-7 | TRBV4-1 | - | CASSQASRTLRYEQYF | TGCGCCAGCAGCCAAGCGTCCCGGACTTTACGATACGAGCAGTACTTC
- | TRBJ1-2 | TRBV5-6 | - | CASSLEALYYGYTF | TGTGCCAGCAGCTTGGAGGCGCTCTACTATGGCTACACCTTC
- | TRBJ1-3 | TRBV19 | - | CASSTDRGNTIYF | TGTGCCAGTAGTACAGACAGGGGAAACACCATATATTTT
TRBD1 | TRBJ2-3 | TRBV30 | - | CAWSVKTGQTDTQYF | TGTGCCTGGAGTGTTAAGACAGGGCAAACAGATACGCAGTATTTT
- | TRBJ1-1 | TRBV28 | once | CASSLLGATEAFF | TGTGCCAGCAGTTTATTGGGAGCCACTGAAGCTTTCTTT
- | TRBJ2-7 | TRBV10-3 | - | CAISGRADYEQYF | TGTGCCATCAGTGGACGGGCCGACTACGAGCAGTACTTC
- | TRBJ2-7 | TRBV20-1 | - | CSARGMGEQYF | TGCAGTGCTAGAGGGATGGGGGAGCAGTACTTC
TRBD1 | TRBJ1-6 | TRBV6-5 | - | CASSSGDRAVLITLHF | TGTGCCAGCAGTTCTGGGGACAGGGCCGTCCTCATCACCCTCCACTTT
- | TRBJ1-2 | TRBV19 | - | CASREGRGYTF | TGTGCCAGTAGAGAGGGGCGCGGCTACACCTTC
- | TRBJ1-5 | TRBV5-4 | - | CASSFDPLSPMHF | TGTGCCAGCAGCTTTGACCCTCTAAGCCCCATGCATTTT
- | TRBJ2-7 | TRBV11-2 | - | CASSHNPGQQYF | TGTGCCAGCAGCCATAACCCGGGACAGCAGTACTTC
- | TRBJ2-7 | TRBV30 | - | CAWSPQGFHEQYF | TGTGCCTGGAGTCCCCAGGGGTTCCACGAGCAGTACTTC
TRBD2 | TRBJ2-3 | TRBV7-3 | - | CASSFSPSGGGDTQYF | TGTGCCAGCAGCTTCTCGCCTAGCGGGGGAGGAGATACGCAGTATTTT
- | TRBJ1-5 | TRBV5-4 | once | CASSSLKRSGEGNQPQHF | TGTGCCAGCAGCTCTCTTAAGAGAAGCGGTGAGGGCAATCAGCCCCAGCATTTT
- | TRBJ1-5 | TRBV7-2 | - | CASSLRGERSNQPQHF | TGTGCCAGCAGCTTACGGGGGGAGAGGAGCAATCAGCCCCAGCATTTT
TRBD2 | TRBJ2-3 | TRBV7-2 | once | CASSLVGTSGVGADTQYF | TGTGCCAGCAGCTTAGTAGGGACTAGCGGGGTTGGCGCAGATACGCAGTATTTT
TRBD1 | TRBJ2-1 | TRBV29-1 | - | CSVNRDRYNEQFF | TGCAGCGTTAATAGGGACAGATACAATGAGCAGTTCTTC
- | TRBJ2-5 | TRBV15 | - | CATSRDPYLEETQYF | TGTGCCACCAGCAGAGATCCCTATCTGGAGGAGACCCAGTACTTC
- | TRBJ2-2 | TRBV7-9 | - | CASSLGQYTGELFF | TGTGCCAGCAGTTTAGGACAGTACACCGGGGAGCTGTTTTTT
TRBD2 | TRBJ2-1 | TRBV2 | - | CASAGGGANEQFF | TGTGCCAGTGCGGGCGGGGGGGCCAATGAGCAGTTCTTC
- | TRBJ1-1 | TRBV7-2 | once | CASSLVGGRAFF | TGTGCCAGCAGCTTAGTTGGGGGGAGGGCTTTCTTT
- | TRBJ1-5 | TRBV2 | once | CASTSDSINQPQHF | TGTGCCAGCACCTCTGACAGTATCAATCAGCCCCAGCATTTT
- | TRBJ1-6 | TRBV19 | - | CASSYRGGGPANSPLHF | TGTGCCAGTAGCTACCGCGGGGGGGGACCAGCCAATTCACCCCTCCACTTT
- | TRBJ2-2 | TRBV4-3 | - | CASSPRTANTGELFF | TGCGCCAGCAGCCCAAGGACAGCGAACACCGGGGAGCTGTTTTTT
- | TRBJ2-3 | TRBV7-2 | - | CASNRDTDTQYF | TGTGCCAGCAATAGGGACACAGATACGCAGTATTTT
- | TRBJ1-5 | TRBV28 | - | CASSFTQNQPQHF | TGTGCCAGCAGTTTTACACAGAACCAGCCCCAGCATTTT
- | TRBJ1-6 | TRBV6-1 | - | CASSLQGTNSPLHF | TGTGCCAGCAGTCTCCAGGGAACGAATTCACCCCTCCACTTT
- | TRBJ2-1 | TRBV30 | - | CAWSVGGSYNEQFF | TGTGCCTGGAGTGTAGGGGGCTCCTACAATGAGCAGTTCTTC
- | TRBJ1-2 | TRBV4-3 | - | CASSQGGGAIYGYTF | TGCGCCAGCAGCCAAGGTGGAGGGGCCATCTATGGCTACACCTTC
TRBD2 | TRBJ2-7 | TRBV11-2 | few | CASSLRLAGGTYEQYF | TGTGCCAGCAGCTTGCGGTTAGCGGGGGGCACCTACGAGCAGTACTTC
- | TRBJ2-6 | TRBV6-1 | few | CASSETFVPSGANVLTF | TGTGCCAGCAGTGAAACCTTCGTCCCCTCTGGGGCCAACGTCCTGACTTTC
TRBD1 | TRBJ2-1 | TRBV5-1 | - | CASSSGQGAYNEQFF | TGCGCCAGCAGCTCCGGACAGGGGGCCTACAATGAGCAGTTCTTC
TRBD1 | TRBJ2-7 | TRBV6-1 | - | CASSGTDRASYEQYF | TGTGCCAGCAGTGGAACGGACAGGGCCTCCTACGAGCAGTACTTC
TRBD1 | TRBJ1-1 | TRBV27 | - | CASSFVRGRRNTEAFF | TGTGCCAGCAGTTTCGTCAGGGGGCGGAGGAACACTGAAGCTTTCTTT
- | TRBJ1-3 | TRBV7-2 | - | CASSLANSGNTIYF | TGTGCCAGCAGCTTAGCAAACTCTGGAAACACCATATATTTT
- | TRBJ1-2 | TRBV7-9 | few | CASSSQGYGYTF | TGTGCCAGCAGCTCACAGGGCTATGGCTACACCTTC
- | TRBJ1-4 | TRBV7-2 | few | CASSSDRGSREKLFF | TGTGCCAGCAGCTCTGACAGAGGGTCGCGGGAAAAACTGTTTTTT
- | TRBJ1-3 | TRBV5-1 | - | CASIPGPGGNTIYF | TGCGCCAGCATTCCGGGGCCGGGTGGAAACACCATATATTTT
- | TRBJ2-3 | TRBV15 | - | CATREDERYTDTQYF | TGTGCCACCAGGGAGGACGAGCGTTATACAGATACGCAGTATTTT
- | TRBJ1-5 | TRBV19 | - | CASSLQQGQPQHF | TGTGCCAGTAGTCTACAGCAAGGGCAGCCCCAGCATTTT
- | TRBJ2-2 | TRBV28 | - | CASTLPHANTGELFF | TGTGCCAGCACCCTACCCCACGCGAACACCGGGGAGCTGTTTTTT
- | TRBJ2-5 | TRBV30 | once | CALRGGGETQYF | TGTGCCCTCCGGGGAGGGGGGGAGACCCAGTACTTC
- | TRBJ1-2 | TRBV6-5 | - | CASSPTGYGYTF | TGTGCCAGCAGCCCGACCGGCTATGGCTACACCTTC
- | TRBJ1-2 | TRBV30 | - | CAWSSGTGYGYTF | TGTGCCTGGAGTTCCGGGACGGGCTATGGCTACACCTTC
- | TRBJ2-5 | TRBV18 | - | CASSRGYLETQYF | TGTGCCAGCTCAAGGGGCTATTTGGAGACCCAGTACTTC
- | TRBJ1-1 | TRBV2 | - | CASRVRGTVMNTEAFF | TGTGCCAGCAGAGTCAGGGGAACCGTGATGAACACTGAAGCTTTCTTT
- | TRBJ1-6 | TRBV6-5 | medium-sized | CASSYGSLGGNSPLHF | TGTGCCAGCAGTTACGGATCTTTGGGGGGAAATTCACCCCTCCACTTT
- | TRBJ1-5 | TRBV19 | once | CASSVWTVRPQHF | TGTGCCAGTAGTGTCTGGACAGTCCGGCCCCAGCATTTT